This TCR beta chain was profiled in a study of cytomegalovirus exposure and HLA in healthy donors (dated by TCRdb to the late 2010s). General notes on the study: An earlier analysis of approximately 640 of the donors reported 250 to 300 Gb of sequence data and around 110 million unique TCR beta sequences from about 179 million T cells. An early release covering 500 to 750 HLA-typed donors comprised approximately 290 gigabases of sequencing data and about 90 million unique TCR sequences. Of the 350 to 450 genotyped donors, 80% to 90% were placed in the genetic ancestry cluster associated with self-reported Caucasian donors. The study was designed to test whether signatures of past pathogen exposure could be identified by cataloging public T cell receptors. The study used immunosequencing to profile the T cell repertoires of 670 or so subjects and linked those repertoires to cytomegalovirus serostatus. In addition to the first cohort of 666 subjects, a separate validation cohort of some 120 different subjects was used. High-throughput TCR immunosequencing, statistical association of individual TCRs with disease status, and machine learning were combined to predict cytomegalovirus infection status. A later analysis re-analyzed previously published TCR beta repertoires from 500 to 700 donors and added high-resolution HLA genotyping to study TCR occurrence patterns. Rather than drawing on any new phenotypic data, the later analysis identified candidate immune exposures from TCR beta sequences and the way those sequences occurred across donors. In an earlier analysis of 587 of the donors, high-throughput TCR beta sequencing was used to judge whether each TCR beta V gene segment behaved as functional or pseudogenic. Donor age, sex, ethnicity and CMV serostatus were compiled alongside the repertoire data. In a later genetic analysis, genome-wide SNP genotypes for about three fifths of the roughly 670 donors were used, and that subset was treated as a discovery cohort. All discovery cohort repertoires had been generated on a single sequencing platform. HLA typing included class I and class II loci at four-digit resolution. Typing coverage varied by locus: 629-630 donors for A, B, C, DRB1 and DQB1; 522 for DQA1; nearly 610 for DPA1; approximately 490 for DPB1. Roughly 5 DR-DQ haplotypes were handled as single units for association and clustering because linkage in the cohort was strong. Among roughly 400 genotyped donors of the cohort, an average of approximately 220,000 unique TCR beta nucleotide sequences was sequenced per donor, of which roughly 18% were non-productive. Beyond this particular receptor, the publication reports: For the cohort, immune exposure information was limited to CMV serostatus. While some public TCRs were present in many individuals, most TCR sequences turned up only very rarely across donors. In a later analysis, 16,951 TCR beta sequences were associated with specific HLA alleles at a false discovery rate of 0.05. A later analysis reported that several top co-occurrence clusters appeared linked to parvovirus B19, influenza, CMV and Epstein-Barr virus. Correlated functional status among segregating V segments might reflect linkage disequilibrium, but an unknown experimental factor could not be ruled out. Because HLA typing was missing for some donors at each locus, association tests included only the typed subset. Some IMGT-functional V segments, including TRBV6-2 and TRBV6-3, could not be told apart with the 87-base-pair reads, so those segments were excluded. A later analysis found that most CMV-associated TCR beta chains appeared HLA-restricted, with HLA associations seemingly driven largely by CMV exposure. A total of 150 or so TCR beta chains were listed by the study as associated with cytomegalovirus. Compared with equally common non-associated chains, HLA-associated TCR beta chains in a later analysis were more clonally expanded and had lower generation probabilities. The earlier analysis of about 600 of the donors excluded roughly 17 rarely observed V segments, including chromosome 9 orphons, because counts were too low. A few of the identified cytomegalovirus-associated TCR beta chains were confirmed in vitro to be specific for cytomegalovirus antigens. In both the original and validation cohorts, the classifier was reported to diagnose cytomegalovirus status with high specificity and sensitivity. In a later genetic analysis, a missense DCLRE1C variant was associated with V-gene and J-gene trimming of TCR beta chains, and the association was replicated in an independent cohort. Broadly in line with IMGT annotations, most TCR beta V segments showed up in productive rearrangements about 87% or about 30% of the time in an earlier analysis of approximately 640 of the donors. The authors suggested that the approach could potentially be generalized to other disease states and immunological phenotypes. Only TCR beta chains were sequenced in this cohort, and the absence of alpha or paired-chain data limited detectable features. In a later analysis, the rate of TCR association differed among HLA loci, with DRB1 alleles having the most associated TCRs and HLA-C alleles having the fewest. A cluster of highly shared sequence variants was judged likely to be a technical artifact of the sequencing pipeline. A later genetic analysis reported fewer N-insertions in productive TCRs among donors in an Asian-associated ancestry cluster than the roughly 650-donor mean. When HLA alleles, especially DR and DQ, strongly co-occurred, TCR associations were difficult to assign to individual alleles. Sequencing depth was assumed to be roughly uniform across donors in the presence/absence analyses, though that assumption may not hold. A further reported finding was that TCR beta sequences accurately predicted the HLA-A and HLA-B alleles for most subjects in the first cohort.

The CDR3 starts with the cysteine, ends with the phenylalanine, and has 15 residues. The only DNA kept is the CDR3, 45 bases in frame from the first base. Trimming removed 4 bases from V and 4 bases from J, leaving 17 bases between the germline ends. The germline V gene (reference sequence) supplies CDR1 GTSNPN and CDR2 SVGIG. Library method: the immunoSEQ multiplex PCR assay. For the multiplex PCR, a mixture combining 60 forward primers for TCR Vbeta segments and 13 reverse primers for TCR Jbeta segments was used. A multiplex PCR assay on genomic DNA amplified the CDR3 region of rearranged TCR beta genes. The amplified TCR beta libraries were sequenced on the Illumina HiSeq System as 87-base-pair reads. In the source study's methods: In a later analysis, about 80 million unique TCR beta chains were counted across the approximately 640 repertoires, and approximately 11 million of these chains were shared by at least two donors. Raw reads were error-corrected and collapsed into unique sequences by a nearest-neighbor algorithm in which closely related sequences were merged to remove PCR and sequencing errors. Alignment of CDR3 sequences to IMGT reference sequences was used to assign V, D and J gene segments. For a sequence to be retained, a match of at least six nucleotides to both a V gene segment and a J gene segment was required. Rearrangements were called productive when the CDR3 lacked stop codons and stayed in frame with V and J; all others were non-productive. Following IMGT convention, CDR3 was defined as the stretch from the second conserved V-encoded cysteine up to the conserved J-encoded phenylalanine. The earlier analysis of roughly 590 of the donors excluded any sequence lacking an unambiguous match to a single V gene segment. An earlier analysis of a few hundred of the donors called V segments functional above 56.7% productive rearrangements and segregating when the between-donor standard deviation exceeded 5%. A statistical classification framework was built to diagnose cytomegalovirus status from the catalog of TCR beta chain sequences. V and J gene assignment, in a later analysis, came from comparing TCR nucleotide sequences with IMGT/GENE-DB human TR gene sequences. In a later analysis, CDR3 sequences and most-parsimonious VDJ recombination scenarios were assigned using the TCRdist pipeline. In a later analysis, every TCR beta chain was defined by the combination of its CDR3 amino acid sequence and its V-gene family, and reads without a unique V-gene family were dropped. A later analysis removed over 500 highly shared, low-generation-probability nucleotide sequences to deal with suspected cross-contamination and a sequencing artifact. In a later analysis, a clonal expansion index was calculated for each public chain from normalized within-repertoire ranks of inferred template counts. In a later analysis, generation probabilities were computed with a VDJ recombination model fitted to out-of-frame rearrangements, and the resulting probabilities were checked against IGoR. Hypergeometric tests were used in a later analysis to score TCR-TCR, TCR-HLA and TCR-CMV co-occurrence, with a repertoire-size bias correction applied to the TCR pairs. In a later analysis, false discovery rates were estimated by permuting HLA or CMV assignments 20 times. In a later analysis, co-occurring TCRs were grouped with DBSCAN, and TCRdist sequence similarity was added when clustering was performed within HLA-allele-positive subsets. Repertoires with fewer than 30,000 or more than 120,000 public chains, plus five repertoires with anomalous nucleotide sharing, were excluded from co-occurrence clustering. This is the immuneACCESS table as TCRdb keeps it, with only in-frame sequences that have V and J called. A part of the clones is gone; compared with another copy, unresolved V genes explain less than half, and the rest is unexplained. The V and J calls and clone size come from that table; D and trimming were worked out from the DNA. The sample profile shows about 55,000 clones; 70% to 75% of them were found once. 30% to 35% of the sample goes to the ten largest clones.

As for this clone: Its antigen is unknown. Base qualities were left out, and no much larger clone turns up one base away.

The cohort was made up of roughly 670 healthy bone marrow donors. Cohort members were all nominally healthy when sampled, although unrecorded immune exposures were likely present. The donor was CMV seropositive and belonged to the group of more than 250 seropositive cohort members. A peripheral blood sample was provided by each donor, and peripheral blood mononuclear cells were used for TCR beta sequencing. Genomic DNA extraction from the blood cell samples was performed with the Qiagen DNeasy Blood Extraction Kit. The sequencing input was PBMCs. Recombination connected TRBV30 to TRBJ1-5; the D region possibly corresponds to TRBD1 (6 bases align). The TCR was taken from a middle-aged man in good health and CMV-seropositive. The CDR3 region reads CAWNTGTASNQPQHF. The DNA sequence is as follows: TGTGCCTGGAATACAGGGACGGCCTCTAATCAGCCCCAGCATTTT.